This section outlines one T cell receptor (beta chain) sequence together with its context. This record belongs to a study of Graves' ophthalmopathy and Graves' hyperthyroidism. Amplification of the TCR beta CDR3 regions used RNA transcripts (as template). The library came from an HTBI-primed first-round RT-PCR and a second-round multiplex PCR. MiXCR, applied by TCRdb to the multiplex PCR reads, yields one record per CDR3 protein. The sample lists about 180,000 distinct CDR3 sequences, around two fifths occurring once. V was clipped by 5 bases and J by 8 bases; unmatched bases: 8. Germline V CDR1 and CDR2: MNHNS, SASEGT. The length of the CDR3 is 14 residues.

The genes are TRBV6-1 and TRBJ1-4; 7 nucleotides agree with TRBD1. Sequenced material: peripheral blood. This sequence originates from a woman aged 40 to 55 with Graves' ophthalmopathy. The CDR3 DNA is TGTGCCAGCAGTCGCTGGGACAGCCAAGAAAAACTGTTTTTT. The encoded protein is CASSRWDSQEKLFF.